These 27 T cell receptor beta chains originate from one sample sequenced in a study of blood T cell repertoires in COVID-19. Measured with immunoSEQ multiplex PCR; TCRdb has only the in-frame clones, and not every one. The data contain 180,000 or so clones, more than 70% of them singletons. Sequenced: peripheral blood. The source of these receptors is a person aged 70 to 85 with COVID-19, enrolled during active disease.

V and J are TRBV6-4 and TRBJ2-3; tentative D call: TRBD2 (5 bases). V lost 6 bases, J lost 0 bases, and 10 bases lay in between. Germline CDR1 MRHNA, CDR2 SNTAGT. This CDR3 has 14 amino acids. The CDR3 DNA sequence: TGTGCCAGCAGGGTTAGCGCGAGCACAGATACGCAGTATTTT. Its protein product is CASRVSASTDTQYF.

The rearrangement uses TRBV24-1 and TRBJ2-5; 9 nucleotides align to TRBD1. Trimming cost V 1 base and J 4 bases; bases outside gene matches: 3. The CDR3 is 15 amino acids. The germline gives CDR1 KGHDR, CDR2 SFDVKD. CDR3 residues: CATSDFGQGRETQYF. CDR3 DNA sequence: TGTGCCACCAGTGATTTTGGACAGGGGCGAGAGACCCAGTACTTC.

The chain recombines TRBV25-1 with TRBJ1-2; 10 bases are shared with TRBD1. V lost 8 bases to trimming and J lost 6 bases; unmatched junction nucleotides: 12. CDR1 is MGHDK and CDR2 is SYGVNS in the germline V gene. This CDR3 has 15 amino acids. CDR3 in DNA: TGTGCCAGCCATTCCCCGGGACAGGGGAGGCATGGCTACACCTTC. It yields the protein CASHSPGQGRHGYTF.

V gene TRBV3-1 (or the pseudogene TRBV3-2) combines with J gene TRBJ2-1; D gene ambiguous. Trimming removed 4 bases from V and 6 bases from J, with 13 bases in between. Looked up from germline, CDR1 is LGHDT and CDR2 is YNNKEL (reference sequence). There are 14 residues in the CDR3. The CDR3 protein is CASSPPYSVNEQFF. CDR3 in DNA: TGTGCCAGCAGCCCCCCGTACTCCGTCAATGAGCAGTTCTTC.

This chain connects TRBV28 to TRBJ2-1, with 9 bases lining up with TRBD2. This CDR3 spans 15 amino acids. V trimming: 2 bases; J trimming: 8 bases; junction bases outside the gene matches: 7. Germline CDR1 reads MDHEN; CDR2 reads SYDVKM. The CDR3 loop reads CASSLGLAGTDEQFF. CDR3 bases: TGTGCCAGCAGTTTAGGGCTAGCGGGAACGGATGAGCAGTTCTTC.

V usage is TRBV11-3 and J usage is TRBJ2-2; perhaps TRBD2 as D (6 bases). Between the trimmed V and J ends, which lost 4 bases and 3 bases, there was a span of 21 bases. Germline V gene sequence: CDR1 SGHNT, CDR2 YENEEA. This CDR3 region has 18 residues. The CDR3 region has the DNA TGTGCCAGCAGCTCCTACGCTGGTGGGAGGAGTTACACCGGGGAGCTGTTTTTT. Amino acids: CASSSYAGGRSYTGELFF.

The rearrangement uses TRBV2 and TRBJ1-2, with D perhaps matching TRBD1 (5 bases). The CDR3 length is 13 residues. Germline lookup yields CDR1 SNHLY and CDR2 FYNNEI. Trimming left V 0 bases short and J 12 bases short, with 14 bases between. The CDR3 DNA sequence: TGTGCCAGCAGTGAAGCGCTGACAGCGTATAACACCTTC. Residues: CASSEALTAYNTF.

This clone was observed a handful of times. CDR3 amino acids: CATSRVTGWLNTEAFF. CDR3 bases: TGTGCCACCAGCAGGGTAACAGGTTGGTTAAACACTGAAGCTTTCTTT. The chain uses TRBV15 and TRBJ1-1, with a possible D match to TRBD1 (5 bases). This CDR3 region has 16 residues. CDR1 is LNHNV, CDR2 YYDKDF, per germline (reference sequence). Trimming pared 3 bases from V and 2 bases from J, leaving 16 bases between.

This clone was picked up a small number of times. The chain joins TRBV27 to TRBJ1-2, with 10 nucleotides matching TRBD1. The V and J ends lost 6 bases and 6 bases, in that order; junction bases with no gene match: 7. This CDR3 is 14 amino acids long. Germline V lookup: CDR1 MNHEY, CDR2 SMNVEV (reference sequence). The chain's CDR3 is CASSPSGQGNGYTF. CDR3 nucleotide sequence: TGTGCCAGCAGCCCATCGGGACAGGGGAATGGCTACACCTTC.

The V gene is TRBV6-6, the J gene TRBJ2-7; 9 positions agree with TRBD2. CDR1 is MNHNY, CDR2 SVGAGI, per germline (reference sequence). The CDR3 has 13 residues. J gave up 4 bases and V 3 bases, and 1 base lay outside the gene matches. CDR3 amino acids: CASSYLAGYEQYF. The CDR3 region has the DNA TGTGCCAGCAGTTATCTAGCGGGGTACGAGCAGTACTTC.

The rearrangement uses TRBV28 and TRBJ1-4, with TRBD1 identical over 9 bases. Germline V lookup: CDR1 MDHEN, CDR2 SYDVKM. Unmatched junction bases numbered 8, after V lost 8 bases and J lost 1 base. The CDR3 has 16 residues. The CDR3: CASLDRGRLTNEKLFF. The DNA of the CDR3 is TGTGCCAGCTTGGACAGGGGACGATTAACTAATGAAAAACTGTTTTTT.

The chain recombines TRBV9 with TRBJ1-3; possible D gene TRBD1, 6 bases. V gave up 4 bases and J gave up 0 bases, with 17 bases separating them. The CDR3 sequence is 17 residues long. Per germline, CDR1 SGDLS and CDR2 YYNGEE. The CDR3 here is CASSSDRHRSSGNTIYF. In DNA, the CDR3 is TGTGCCAGCAGCTCCGACAGGCATCGGTCCTCTGGAAACACCATATATTTT. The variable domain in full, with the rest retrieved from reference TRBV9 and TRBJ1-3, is DSGVTQTPKHLITATGQRVTLRCSPRSGDLSVYWYQQSLDQGLQFLIQYYNGEERAKGNILERFSAQQFPDLHSELNLSSLELGDSALYFCASSSDRHRSSGNTIYFGEGSWLTVV.

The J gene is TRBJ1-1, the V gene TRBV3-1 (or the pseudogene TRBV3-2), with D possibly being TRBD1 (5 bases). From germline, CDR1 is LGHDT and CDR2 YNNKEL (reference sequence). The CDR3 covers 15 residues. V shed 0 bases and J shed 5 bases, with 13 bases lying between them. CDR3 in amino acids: CASSQESRARTEAFF. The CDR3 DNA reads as TGTGCCAGCAGCCAAGAGAGCAGGGCCCGGACTGAAGCTTTCTTT.

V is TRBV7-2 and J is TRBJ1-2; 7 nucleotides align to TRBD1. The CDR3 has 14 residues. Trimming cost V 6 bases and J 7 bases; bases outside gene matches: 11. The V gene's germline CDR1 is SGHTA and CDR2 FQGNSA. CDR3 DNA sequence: TGTGCCAGCAGATTTAAAGGGGGCGAAGGTGGCTACACCTTC. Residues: CASRFKGGEGGYTF.

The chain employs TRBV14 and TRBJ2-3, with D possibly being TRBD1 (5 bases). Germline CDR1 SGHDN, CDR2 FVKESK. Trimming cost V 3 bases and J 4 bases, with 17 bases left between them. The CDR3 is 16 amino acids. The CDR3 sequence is CASSQENRFYPDTQYF. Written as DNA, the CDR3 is TGTGCCAGCAGCCAGGAAAACAGGTTTTATCCAGATACGCAGTATTTT.

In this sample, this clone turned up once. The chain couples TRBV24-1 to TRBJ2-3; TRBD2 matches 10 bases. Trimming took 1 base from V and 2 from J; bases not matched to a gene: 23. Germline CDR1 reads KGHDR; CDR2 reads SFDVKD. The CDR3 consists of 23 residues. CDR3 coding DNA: TGTGCCACCAGTGATTTAGCAAGCGGGGGGGCCAACGGGTTAGCATTTAACACAGATACGCAGTATTTT. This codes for CATSDLASGGANGLAFNTDTQYF.

The CDR3 reads CASSKSRDSNQPQHF. For the CDR3, the DNA is TGTGCCAGCAGCAAAAGTCGGGATAGCAATCAGCCCCAGCATTTT. The chain is built from TRBV21-1 and TRBJ1-5. TRBV21-1 is a pseudogene locus. The CDR3 totals 15 residues.

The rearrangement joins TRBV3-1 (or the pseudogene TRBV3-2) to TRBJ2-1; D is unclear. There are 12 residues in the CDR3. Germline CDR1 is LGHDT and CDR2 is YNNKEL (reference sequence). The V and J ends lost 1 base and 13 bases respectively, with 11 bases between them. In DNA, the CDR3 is TGTGCCAGCAGCCAAGTCCAAAATCTACAGTTCTTC. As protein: CASSQVQNLQFF.

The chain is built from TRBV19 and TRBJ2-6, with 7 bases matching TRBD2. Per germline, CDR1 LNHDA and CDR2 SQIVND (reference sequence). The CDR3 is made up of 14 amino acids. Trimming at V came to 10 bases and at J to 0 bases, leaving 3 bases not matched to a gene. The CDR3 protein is CATGGSSGANVLTF. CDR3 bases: TGTGCCACCGGGGGGAGCTCTGGGGCCAACGTCCTGACTTTC. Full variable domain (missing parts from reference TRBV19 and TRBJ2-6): DGGITQSPKYLFRKEGQNVTLSCEQNLNHDAMYWYRQDPGQGLRLIYYSQIVNDFQKGDIAEGYSVSREKKESFPLTVTSAQKNPTAFYLCATGGSSGANVLTFGAGSRLTVL.

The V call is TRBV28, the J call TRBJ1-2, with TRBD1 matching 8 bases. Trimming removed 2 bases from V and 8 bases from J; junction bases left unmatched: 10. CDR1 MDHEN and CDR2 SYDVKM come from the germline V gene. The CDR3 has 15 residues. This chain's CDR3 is CASSLPRGQARGYTF. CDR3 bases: TGTGCCAGCAGTTTACCCAGGGGGCAGGCAAGAGGCTACACCTTC.

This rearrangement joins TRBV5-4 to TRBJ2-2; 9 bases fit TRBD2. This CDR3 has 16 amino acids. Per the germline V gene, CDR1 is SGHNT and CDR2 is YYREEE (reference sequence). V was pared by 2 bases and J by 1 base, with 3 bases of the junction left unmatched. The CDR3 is CASSLAGGRNTGELFF. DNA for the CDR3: TGTGCCAGCAGCTTAGCGGGGGGCAGGAACACCGGGGAGCTGTTTTTT.

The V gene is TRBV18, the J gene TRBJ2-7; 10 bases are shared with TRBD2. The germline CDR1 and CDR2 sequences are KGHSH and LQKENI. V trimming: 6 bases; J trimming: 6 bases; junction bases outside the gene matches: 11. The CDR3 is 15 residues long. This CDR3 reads CASSPRALAGIEQYF. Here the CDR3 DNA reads TGTGCCAGCTCCCCTAGGGCACTAGCGGGAATCGAGCAGTACTTC.

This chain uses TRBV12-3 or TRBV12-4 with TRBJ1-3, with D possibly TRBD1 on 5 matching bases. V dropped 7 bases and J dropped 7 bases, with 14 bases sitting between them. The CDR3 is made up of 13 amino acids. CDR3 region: CASTLGGGNTIYF. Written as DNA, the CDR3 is TGTGCCAGCACCCTGGGTGGGGGGAACACCATATATTTT.

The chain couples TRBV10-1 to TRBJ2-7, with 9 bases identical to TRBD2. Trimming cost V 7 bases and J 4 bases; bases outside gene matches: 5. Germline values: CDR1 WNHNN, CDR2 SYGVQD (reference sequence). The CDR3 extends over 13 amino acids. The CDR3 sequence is CASTPTSGYEQYF. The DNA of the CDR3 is TGCGCCAGCACTCCGACTAGCGGTTACGAGCAGTACTTC.

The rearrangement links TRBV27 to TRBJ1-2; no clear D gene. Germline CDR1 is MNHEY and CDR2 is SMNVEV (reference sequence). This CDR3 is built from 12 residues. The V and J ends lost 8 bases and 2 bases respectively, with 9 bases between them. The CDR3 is CASFGRNYGYTF. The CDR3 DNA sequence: TGTGCCAGCTTTGGTCGGAACTATGGCTACACCTTC.

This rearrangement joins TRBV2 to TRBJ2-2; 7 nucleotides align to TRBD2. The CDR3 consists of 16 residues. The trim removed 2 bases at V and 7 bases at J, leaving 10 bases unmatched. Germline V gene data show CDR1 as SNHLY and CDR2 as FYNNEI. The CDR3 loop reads CASSELASGGIGELFF. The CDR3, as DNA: TGTGCCAGCAGTGAACTGGCTAGCGGTGGGATCGGGGAGCTGTTTTTT.

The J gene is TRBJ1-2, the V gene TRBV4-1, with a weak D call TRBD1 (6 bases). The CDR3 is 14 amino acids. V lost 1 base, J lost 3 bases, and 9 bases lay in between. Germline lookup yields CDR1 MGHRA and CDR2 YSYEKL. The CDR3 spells CASSQVPGDYGYTF. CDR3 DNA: TGCGCCAGCAGCCAAGTCCCAGGGGACTATGGCTACACCTTC.